Each of the 25 T cell receptor beta chains below was sequenced from the same sample in a study of STAT5B mutations in CD4+ large granular lymphocyte leukemia. The method was immunoSEQ multiplex PCR; TCRdb's version includes in-frame clones alone and lacks a portion of them. The sample has approximately 30,000 clones, approximately 67% seen once. The sequenced sample consisted of CD4+ T cells from blood buffy coats. These receptors came from a human donor in good health.

The chain is built from TRBV7-9 and TRBJ1-5; TRBD1 might be the D (5 bases). The CDR3 spans 14 residues. V lost 5 bases, J lost 4 bases, and 12 bases lay in between. Germline V gene data show CDR1 as SEHNR and CDR2 as FQNEAQ (reference sequence). The CDR3 sequence: CASSPGGGNQPQHF. The CDR3 DNA sequence: TGTGCCAGCAGCCCCGGGGGGGGAAATCAGCCCCAGCATTTT.

The chain links TRBV4-1 to TRBJ1-5; unclear D gene. Trimming removed 0 bases from V and 6 bases from J, with 9 bases in between. The V gene's germline CDR1 is MGHRA and CDR2 YSYEKL. The CDR3 spans 14 residues. CDR3 region: CASSQDTGGQPQHF. CDR3 bases: TGCGCCAGCAGCCAAGACACCGGCGGTCAGCCCCAGCATTTT.

The V and J genes are TRBV11-1 and TRBJ1-1; D call uncertain. Germline V gene data show CDR1 as SGHAT and CDR2 as FQDESV (reference sequence). CDR3 length equals 17 residues. V lost 1 base and J 0 bases, leaving 15 bases between the germline ends. This CDR3 reads CASSLGPSRTMNTEAFF. The CDR3 DNA reads TGTGCCAGCAGCTTAGGTCCCAGCCGTACTATGAACACTGAAGCTTTCTTT.

The rearrangement joins TRBV7-3 to TRBJ2-1; possible D gene TRBD1, 5 bases. The CDR3 spans 13 residues. Germline lookup yields CDR1 SGHTA and CDR2 FQGTGA. Trimming took 2 bases from V and 9 from J, leaving 11 bases between them. The CDR3, as DNA: TGTGCCAGCAGCTTAGACAGAGACGGTGAGCAGTTCTTC. Translation gives CASSLDRDGEQFF.

The chain recombines TRBV6-5 with TRBJ2-6; D not certain. The CDR3 covers 15 residues. Trimming pared 5 bases from V and 3 bases from J, leaving 11 bases between. Looked up from germline, CDR1 is MNHEY and CDR2 is SVGAGI. This CDR3 reads CASSGPVGGANVLTF. CDR3 DNA: TGTGCCAGCAGTGGGCCCGTGGGTGGGGCCAACGTCCTGACTTTC.

The chain couples TRBV6-1 to TRBJ1-1, with D possibly matching TRBD1 (6 bases). This CDR3 is 13 amino acids long. Germline assignment: CDR1 MNHNS and CDR2 SASEGT. Trimming removed 7 bases from V and 3 bases from J, with 12 bases in between. In DNA form, the CDR3 reads TGTGCCAGCACACAGGGTTCAGACACTGAAGCTTTCTTT. It yields the protein CASTQGSDTEAFF.

The rearrangement links TRBV18 to TRBJ2-4; TRBD1 matches at 7 bases. The germline CDR1 and CDR2 sequences are KGHSH and LQKENI. The CDR3 consists of 17 residues. Trimming took 1 base from V and 0 from J; bases not matched to a gene: 6. The CDR3 reads CASSPRRQGLAKNIQYF. CDR3 nucleotide sequence: TGTGCCAGCTCACCACGAAGACAGGGTCTAGCCAAAAACATTCAGTACTTC. Looking up the rest from reference TRBV18 and TRBJ2-4 gives the full variable domain: NAGVMQNPRHLVRRRGQEARLRCSPMKGHSHVYWYRQLPEEGLKFMVYLQKENIIDESGMPKERFSAEFPKEGPSILRIQQVVRGDSAAYFCASSPRRQGLAKNIQYFGAGTRLSVL.

V usage is TRBV18 and J usage is TRBJ1-2; no clear D. Trimming left V 3 bases short and J 2 bases short, with 13 bases between. The CDR3 runs to 15 residues. The germline CDR1 and CDR2 sequences are KGHSH and LQKENI. The CDR3 coding sequence is TGTGCCAGCTCACCTAATAGCCGATTCAACTATGGCTACACCTTC. As protein: CASSPNSRFNYGYTF.

V and J are TRBV7-6 and TRBJ2-7; D remains unclear. Germline V CDR1 and CDR2: SGHVS, FNYEAQ. The CDR3 sequence is 18 residues long. The germline V and J ends were trimmed by 5 bases and 0 bases, with 23 bases remaining between them. CDR3 nucleotides: TGTGCCAGCAGCCCAGACCCGCTCGGAACCCTGAGCTCCTACGAGCAGTACTTC. This codes for CASSPDPLGTLSSYEQYF.

As DNA, the CDR3 is TGCGCCAGCAGCCAGCAGGGACAGGGCGAGTCACCCCTCCACTTT. It specifies CASSQQGQGESPLHF. This sequence joins TRBV4-1 and TRBJ1-6; 9 nucleotides agree with TRBD1. The V gene's germline CDR1 is MGHRA and CDR2 YSYEKL. CDR3 length: 15 residues. The trim removed 3 bases at V and 10 bases at J, leaving 7 bases unmatched.

In regard to this clone: The junction and the germline gene differ at one end; a read error may be behind it. The chain combines TRBV2 with TRBJ1-2, with no clear D. Germline CDR1 is SNHLY and CDR2 is FYNNEI. This CDR3 comprises 8 residues. The CDR3 reads CASSETNF. Here the CDR3 DNA reads TGTGCCAGCAGTGAAACAAACTTC.

This chain joins TRBV10-2 and TRBJ2-7, with 10 bases fitting TRBD1. The germline V gene encodes CDR1 WSHSY and CDR2 SAAADI. After removal of 10 bases from V and 3 bases from J, the junction contained 3 bases not matched to a gene. This CDR3 comprises 12 residues. CDR3 in amino acids: CAIWTGGYEQYF. DNA for the CDR3: TGCGCCATCTGGACAGGGGGCTACGAGCAGTACTTC.

In this sample, this clone turned up a few times. The rearrangement links TRBV19 to TRBJ1-1; D may be TRBD1 (6 bases). The CDR3 extends over 14 amino acids. Trimming cost V 1 base and J 0 bases, with 6 bases left between them. Looked up from germline, CDR1 is LNHDA and CDR2 is SQIVND (reference sequence). The CDR3 nucleotides are TGTGCCAGTAGTATAGGGGGGCTGAACACTGAAGCTTTCTTT. Its translation: CASSIGGLNTEAFF.

The V gene is TRBV5-4, the J gene TRBJ1-2; D unclear. The V gene lost 4 bases and the J gene lost 4 bases, with 11 bases spanning the gap. Germline CDR1 reads SGHNT; CDR2 reads YYREEE (reference sequence). The CDR3 contains 13 residues. Here the CDR3 reads CASSTTATYGYTF. The CDR3 bases are TGTGCCAGCAGCACTACAGCTACCTATGGCTACACCTTC.

This chain uses TRBV5-1 with TRBJ2-1; D is perhaps TRBD2 (6 bases). The CDR3 is 16 amino acids. The germline CDR1 and CDR2 sequences are SGHRS and YFSETQ. Trimming removed 4 bases from V and 8 bases from J, with 22 bases in between. The CDR3 region is CASSPGVYNSGDEQFF. The CDR3 region has the DNA TGCGCCAGCAGCCCGGGGGTGTACAATAGTGGGGATGAGCAGTTCTTC.

The chain is built from TRBV6-1 and TRBJ1-1; TRBD1 is a possible D gene (5 bases). CDR3 length: 15 residues. Trimming left V 8 bases short and J 3 bases short, with 19 bases between. The germline V gene encodes CDR1 MNHNS and CDR2 SASEGT. CDR3 sequence: CASLSSDRFYTEAFF. As DNA, the CDR3 is TGTGCCAGCCTTTCCTCCGACAGATTTTACACTGAAGCTTTCTTT.

The gene calls are TRBV7-6 and TRBJ2-3; either TRBD1 or TRBD2 may supply D (5 bases each). This CDR3 region has 14 residues. V lost 5 bases and J 1 base, leaving 10 bases between the germline ends. CDR1 SGHVS and CDR2 FNYEAQ come from the germline V gene. The CDR3 DNA follows: TGTGCCAGCAGCCGCCAGGGAGGCACAGATACGCAGTATTTT. Its translation: CASSRQGGTDTQYF.

This chain uses TRBV6-1 with TRBJ2-2; the match to TRBD1 covers 8 bases. Losses at the gene ends were 5 bases for V and 5 bases for J; bases not matched to a gene: 7. CDR1 MNHNS and CDR2 SASEGT come from the germline V gene. The CDR3 is made up of 15 amino acids. CDR3: CASSSRTGWTGELFF. DNA of the CDR3: TGTGCCAGCAGTTCTCGGACAGGGTGGACCGGGGAGCTGTTTTTT.

This sequence joins TRBV5-1 and TRBJ1-2; maybe TRBD1 (5 bases). The CDR3 is 20 residues long. Germline lookup yields CDR1 SGHRS and CDR2 YFSETQ. Trimming left V 3 bases short and J 4 bases short, with 31 bases between. Here the CDR3 DNA reads TGCGCCAGCAGCTCTGGTGGGACGAGTGTTCCGGGTGGTCTGACCTATGGCTACACCTTC. Protein: CASSSGGTSVPGGLTYGYTF. Full variable domain (missing parts from reference TRBV5-1 and TRBJ1-2): KAGVTQTPRYLIKTRGQQVTLSCSPISGHRSVSWYQQTPGQGLQFLFEYFSETQRNKGNFPGRFSGRQFSNSRSEMNVSTLELGDSALYLCASSSGGTSVPGGLTYGYTFGSGTRLTVV.

Only one count was recorded for this clone. This chain links TRBV5-1 with TRBJ2-2, with TRBD1 matching 8 bases. With V trimmed by 4 bases and J by 1 base, 3 bases remained unmatched. This CDR3 has 15 amino acids. CDR1 and CDR2 (germline): SGHRS, YFSETQ. CDR3 nucleotide sequence: TGCGCCAGCAGCATGGACAGGGTGAACACCGGGGAGCTGTTTTTT. It yields the protein CASSMDRVNTGELFF. Drawing the rest from reference TRBV5-1 and TRBJ2-2, the complete variable domain is KAGVTQTPRYLIKTRGQQVTLSCSPISGHRSVSWYQQTPGQGLQFLFEYFSETQRNKGNFPGRFSGRQFSNSRSEMNVSTLELGDSALYLCASSMDRVNTGELFFGEGSRLTVL.

J is TRBJ2-7 and V is TRBV5-1; a weak D match, TRBD2 (5 bases). The CDR3 is 14 amino acids. Looked up from germline, CDR1 is SGHRS and CDR2 is YFSETQ. V was cut by 4 bases and J by 5 bases, with 16 bases left in between. This CDR3 is CASSQKAEGHEQYF. Here the CDR3 DNA reads TGCGCCAGCAGCCAGAAGGCAGAGGGCCACGAGCAGTACTTC.

This chain links TRBV18 with TRBJ1-4, with D possibly being TRBD1 (5 bases). Germline values: CDR1 KGHSH, CDR2 LQKENI. The CDR3 contains 14 residues. Trimming shortened V by 3 bases and J by 11 bases, and 16 bases separated the two germline ends. The CDR3 DNA reads TGTGCCAGCTCACCGACAGTTGGCCCCAACAAACTGTTTTTT. Protein sequence: CASSPTVGPNKLFF.

This chain connects TRBV4-2 to TRBJ2-2; TRBD2 matches at 10 bases. CDR3 size: 16 residues. Unmatched junction bases numbered 7, after V lost 2 bases and J lost 7 bases. Germline lookup yields CDR1 LGHNA and CDR2 YNFKEQ. CDR3 nucleotides: TGTGCCAGCAGCCAAAGAGGAAGCGGGGGGGTCGGGGAGCTGTTTTTT. Its translation is CASSQRGSGGVGELFF.

The chain joins TRBV10-3 to TRBJ1-3; 7 nucleotides line up with TRBD1. CDR3 length equals 16 residues. V trimming: 7 bases; J trimming: 0 bases; junction bases outside the gene matches: 9. In germline, CDR1 is ENHRY, CDR2 SYGVKD. CDR3 loop: CAITAQGSYSGNTIYF. Written as DNA, the CDR3 is TGTGCCATCACTGCACAGGGGTCTTACTCTGGAAACACCATATATTTT.

V and J are TRBV29-1 and TRBJ1-2, with no clear D. Germline values: CDR1 SQVTM, CDR2 ANQGSEA. The CDR3 sequence is 14 residues long. Deletions cut 4 bases from V and 0 bases from J, with 12 bases between. This chain's CDR3 is CSVAPRTANYGYTF. DNA of the CDR3: TGCAGCGTTGCGCCCCGGACCGCTAACTATGGCTACACCTTC. Full variable domain (rest looked up from reference TRBV29-1 and TRBJ1-2): SAVISQKPSRDICQRGTSLTIQCQVDSQVTMMFWYRQQPGQSLTLIATANQGSEATYESGFVIDKFPISRPNLTFSTLTVSNMSPEDSSIYLCSVAPRTANYGYTFGSGTRLTVV.